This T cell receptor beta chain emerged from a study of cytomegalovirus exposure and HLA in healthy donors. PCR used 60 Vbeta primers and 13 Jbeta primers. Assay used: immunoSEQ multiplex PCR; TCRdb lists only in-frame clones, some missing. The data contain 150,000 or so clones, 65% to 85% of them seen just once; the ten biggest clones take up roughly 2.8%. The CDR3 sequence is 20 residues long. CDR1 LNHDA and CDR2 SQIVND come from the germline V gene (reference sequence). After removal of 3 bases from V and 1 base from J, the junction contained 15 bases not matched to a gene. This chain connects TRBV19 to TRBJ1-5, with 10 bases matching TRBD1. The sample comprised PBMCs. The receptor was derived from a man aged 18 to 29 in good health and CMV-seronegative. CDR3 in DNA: TGTGCCAGTAGTATGGAACCTAGACGAGGGACAGGGGACAGCAATCAGCCCCAGCATTTT. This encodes CASSMEPRRGTGDSNQPQHF.